What follows describes a single TCR beta chain. What it binds is not known. In the PCR, 60 Vbeta and 13 Jbeta primers were used. The table came from immunoSEQ multiplex PCR; TCRdb's copy has only in-frame clones and leaves some out. The sample contains 150,000 to 200,000 clones, roughly 83% of which appear only once. The record originates from a study of cytomegalovirus exposure and HLA in healthy donors. Study overall: Unique TCRs from HLA-typed donors, 80 million to 90 million of them, were held in an early data release. Most genotyped donors, over 70% of about 360, had Caucasian-associated genetic ancestry.

Points from the study as a whole: Diagnosis of cytomegalovirus status made by the classifier reportedly showed high specificity and sensitivity.

Sequenced: PBMCs. This receptor was taken from a woman aged 50 to 60 in good health and CMV-seronegative.

The CDR3 region is CASSSKGETQYF. The CDR3 DNA reads TGTGCCAGCAGCTCAAAGGGGGAGACCCAGTACTTC. The V call is TRBV7-9, the J call TRBJ2-5, with D perhaps matching TRBD1 (5 bases). This CDR3 contains 12 residues. Trimming took 4 bases from V and 5 from J, leaving 8 bases between them. CDR1 SEHNR and CDR2 FQNEAQ come from the germline V gene (reference sequence).